Listed here is a single T cell receptor beta chain. The data belong to a study of radiotherapy plus CTLA-4 blockade in lung cancer. The CDR3 is made up of 14 amino acids. Trimming cost V 2 bases and J 2 bases, with 8 bases left between them. CDR1 and CDR2 (germline): SGHKS, YYEKEE (reference sequence). Repertoires were generated with immunoSEQ multiplex PCR, while TCRdb's copy carries only in-frame clones and drops some. The repertoire holds around 80,000 clones, with about 84% as singletons. The V gene is TRBV5-5, the J gene TRBJ1-5; D is ambiguous. The sequence was obtained from a human donor with non-small cell lung cancer who had stable disease on radiotherapy plus ipilimumab. This material consisted of peripheral blood, taken from a patient treated with radiotherapy plus ipilimumab. The CDR3 sequence is CASSFRSGNQPQHF. Written as DNA, the CDR3 is TGTGCCAGCAGCTTCCGATCCGGCAATCAGCCCCAGCATTTT.